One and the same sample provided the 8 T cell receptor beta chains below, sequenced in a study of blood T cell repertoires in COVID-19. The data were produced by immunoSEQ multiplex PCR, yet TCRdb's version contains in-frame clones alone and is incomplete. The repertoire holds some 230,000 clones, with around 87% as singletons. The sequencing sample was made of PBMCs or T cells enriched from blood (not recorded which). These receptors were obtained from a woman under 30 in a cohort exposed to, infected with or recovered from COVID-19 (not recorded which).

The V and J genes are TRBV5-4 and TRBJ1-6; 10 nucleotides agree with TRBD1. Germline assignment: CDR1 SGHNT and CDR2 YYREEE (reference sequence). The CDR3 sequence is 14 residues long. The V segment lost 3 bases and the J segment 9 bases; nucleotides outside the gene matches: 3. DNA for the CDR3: TGTGCCAGCAGCTGGGACAGGGGCCCTTCACCCCTCCACTTT. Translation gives CASSWDRGPSPLHF.

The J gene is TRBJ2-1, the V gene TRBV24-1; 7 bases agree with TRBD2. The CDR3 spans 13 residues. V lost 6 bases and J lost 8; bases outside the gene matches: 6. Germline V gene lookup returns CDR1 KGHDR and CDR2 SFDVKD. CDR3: CATSSPRGDEQFF. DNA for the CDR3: TGTGCCACCAGTTCCCCCCGGGGGGATGAGCAGTTCTTC.

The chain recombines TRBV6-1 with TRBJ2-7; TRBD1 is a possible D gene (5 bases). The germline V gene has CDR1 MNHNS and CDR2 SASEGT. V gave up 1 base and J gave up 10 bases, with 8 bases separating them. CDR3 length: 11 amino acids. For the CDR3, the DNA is TGTGCCAGCAGTGAAGTCGACAGTCAGTACTTC. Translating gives CASSEVDSQYF.

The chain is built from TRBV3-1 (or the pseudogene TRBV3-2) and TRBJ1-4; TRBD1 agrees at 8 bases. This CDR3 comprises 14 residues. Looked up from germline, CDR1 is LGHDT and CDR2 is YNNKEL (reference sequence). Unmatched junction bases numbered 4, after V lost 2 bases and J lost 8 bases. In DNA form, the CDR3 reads TGTGCCAGCAGCCAAAGGACAGGGTACGAAAAACTGTTTTTT. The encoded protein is CASSQRTGYEKLFF.

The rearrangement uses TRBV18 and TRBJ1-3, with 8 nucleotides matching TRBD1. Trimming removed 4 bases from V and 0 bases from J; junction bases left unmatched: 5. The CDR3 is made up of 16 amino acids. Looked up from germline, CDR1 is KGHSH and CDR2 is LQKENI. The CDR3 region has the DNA TGTGCCAGCTCACGGGACAGGCCGAGCTCTGGAAACACCATATATTTT. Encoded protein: CASSRDRPSSGNTIYF.

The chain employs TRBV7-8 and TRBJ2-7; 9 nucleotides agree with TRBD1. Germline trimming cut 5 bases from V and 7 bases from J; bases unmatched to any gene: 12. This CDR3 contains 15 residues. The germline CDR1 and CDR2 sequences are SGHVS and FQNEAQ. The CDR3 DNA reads TGTGCCAGCAGCCCGCCCCGGACAGGGGTACTGGAGCAGTACTTC. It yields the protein CASSPPRTGVLEQYF.

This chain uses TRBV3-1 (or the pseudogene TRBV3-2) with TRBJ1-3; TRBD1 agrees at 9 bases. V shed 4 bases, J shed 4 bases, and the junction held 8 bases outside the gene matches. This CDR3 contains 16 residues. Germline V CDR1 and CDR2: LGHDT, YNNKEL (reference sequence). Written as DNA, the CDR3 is TGTGCCAGCAGCCCCTGGGACAGGGCTGGGGGAAACACCATATATTTT. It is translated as CASSPWDRAGGNTIYF.

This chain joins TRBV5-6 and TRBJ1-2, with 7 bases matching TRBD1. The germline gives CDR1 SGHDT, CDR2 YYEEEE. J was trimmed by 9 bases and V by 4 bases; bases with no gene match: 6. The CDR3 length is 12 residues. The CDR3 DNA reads TGTGCCAGCAGCACGGACAGGAGTAGCTACACCTTC. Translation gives CASSTDRSSYTF.